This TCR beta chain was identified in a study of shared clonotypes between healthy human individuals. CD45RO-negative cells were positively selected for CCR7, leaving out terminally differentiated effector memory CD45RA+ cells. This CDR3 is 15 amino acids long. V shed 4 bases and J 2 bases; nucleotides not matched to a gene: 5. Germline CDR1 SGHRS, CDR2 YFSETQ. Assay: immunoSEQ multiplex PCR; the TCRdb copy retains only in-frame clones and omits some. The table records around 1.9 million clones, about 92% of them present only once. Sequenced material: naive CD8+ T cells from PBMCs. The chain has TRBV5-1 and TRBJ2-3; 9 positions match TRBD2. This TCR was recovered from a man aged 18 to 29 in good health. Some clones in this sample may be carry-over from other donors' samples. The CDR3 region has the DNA TGCGCCAGCAGCCCCCTAGCGGGGAACACAGATACGCAGTATTTT. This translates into CASSPLAGNTDTQYF.